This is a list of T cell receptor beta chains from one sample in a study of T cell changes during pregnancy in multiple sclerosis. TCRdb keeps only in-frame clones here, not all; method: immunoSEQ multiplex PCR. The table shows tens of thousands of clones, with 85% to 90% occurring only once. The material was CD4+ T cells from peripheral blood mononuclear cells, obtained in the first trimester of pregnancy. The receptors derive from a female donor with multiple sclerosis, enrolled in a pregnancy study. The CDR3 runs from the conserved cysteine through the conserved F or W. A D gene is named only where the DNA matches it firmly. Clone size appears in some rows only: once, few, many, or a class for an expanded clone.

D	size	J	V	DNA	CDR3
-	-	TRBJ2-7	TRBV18	TGTGCCAGCTCACCAGGACACTACGAGCAGTACTTC	CASSPGHYEQYF
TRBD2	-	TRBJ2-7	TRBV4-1	TGCGCCAGCAGCCAAGACCCCCCGGCTAGCGGGAGGAGCTACGAGCAGTACTTC	CASSQDPPASGRSYEQYF
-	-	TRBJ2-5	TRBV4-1	TGCGCCAGCAGCCAAGGATCAGGGGTAGAGACCCAGTACTTC	CASSQGSGVETQYF
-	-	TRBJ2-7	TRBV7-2	TGTGCCAGCAGCTTAGGTCACAGGGCCTACGAGCAGTACTTC	CASSLGHRAYEQYF
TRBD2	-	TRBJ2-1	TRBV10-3	TGTGCCATCAGTGATTGGAGCGGGGGGGGGAATGAGCAGTTCTTC	CAISDWSGGGNEQFF
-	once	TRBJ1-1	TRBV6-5	TGTGCCAGCAGTTATAACAGGGTGGCGAACACTGAAGCTTTCTTT	CASSYNRVANTEAFF
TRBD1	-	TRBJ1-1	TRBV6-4	TGTGCCAGCAGTGCCCAGGGGGCAATGAACACTGAAGCTTTCTTT	CASSAQGAMNTEAFF
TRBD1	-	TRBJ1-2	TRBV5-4	TGTGCCAGCAGCTTGGAGGGGGCTTCCATAGGACGCGGCTACACCTTC	CASSLEGASIGRGYTF
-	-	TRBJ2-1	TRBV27	TGTGCCAGCAGTCCCTTCTCGGCGGCCTACAATGAGCAGTTCTTC	CASSPFSAAYNEQFF
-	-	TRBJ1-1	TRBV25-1	TGTGCCAGCAGTGAATTCAGTAATGTGGCGGTCGAAGCTTTCTTT	CASSEFSNVAVEAFF
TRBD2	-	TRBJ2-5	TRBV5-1	TGCGCCAGCAGACCCCGGGCTAGCGGGATGGGGGAGACCCAGTACTTC	CASRPRASGMGETQYF
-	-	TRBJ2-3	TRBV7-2	TGTGCCAGCAGCCTAGGAGGGCCAGATACGCAGTATTTT	CASSLGGPDTQYF
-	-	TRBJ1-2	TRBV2	TGTGCCAGCAGTGAAGCGCTTCTCGGGTATGGCTACACCTTC	CASSEALLGYGYTF
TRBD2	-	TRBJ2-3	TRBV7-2	TGTGCCAGCAGCTTAAAAGCGGGAGAATCAGATACGCAGTATTTT	CASSLKAGESDTQYF
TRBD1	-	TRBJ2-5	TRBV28	TGTGCCAGCAGTACCAACCCCGGACAGGTCAGTCAAGAGACCCAGTACTTC	CASSTNPGQVSQETQYF
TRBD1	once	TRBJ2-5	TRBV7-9	TGTGCCAGCAGCCCAAGAGGACAGGAGAGTAATCAAGAGACCCAGTACTTC	CASSPRGQESNQETQYF
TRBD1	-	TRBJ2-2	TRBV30	TGTGCCTGGAGTGACAGGATGAGACAGGGGGCGACGGGGGAGCTGTTTTTT	CAWSDRMRQGATGELFF
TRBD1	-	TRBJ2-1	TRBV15	TGTGCCACCAGCAGAGAGGCACAGGGGGTCAATGAGCAGTTCTTC	CATSREAQGVNEQFF
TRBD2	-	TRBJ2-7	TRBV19	TGTGCCAGTAGTATATCGGCTAGCGGGGCCTACGAGCAGTACTTC	CASSISASGAYEQYF
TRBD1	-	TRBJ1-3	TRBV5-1	TGCGCCAGCAGCGAACAGGGGGTAGACACCATATATTTT	CASSEQGVDTIYF
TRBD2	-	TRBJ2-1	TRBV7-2	TGTGCCAGCAGCCTACTAGCGGGAGTCTTCTACAATGAGCAGTTCTTC	CASSLLAGVFYNEQFF
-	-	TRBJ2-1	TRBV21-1	TGTGCCAGCAGCAAAGAAAGCGGGACCCACAATGAGCAGTTCTTC	CASSKESGTHNEQFF
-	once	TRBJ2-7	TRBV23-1	TGCGCCAGGAGGCGGGAAGGGTTCCCTGGACCCGAGCAGTACTTC	CARRREGFPGPEQYF
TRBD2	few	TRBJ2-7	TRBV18	TGTGCCAGCTCCCGCGGACTAGCGGGCTCCTACGAGCAGTACTTC	CASSRGLAGSYEQYF
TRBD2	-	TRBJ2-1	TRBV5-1	TGCGCCAGCAGCTGGGCGGGGGGGGATAATGAGCAGTTCTTC	CASSWAGGDNEQFF
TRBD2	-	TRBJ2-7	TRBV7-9	TGTGCCAGCAGCTTAGCTCGGCGGGAGCGTTCCTACGAGCAGTACTTC	CASSLARRERSYEQYF
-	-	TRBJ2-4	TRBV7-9	TGTGCCAGCAGCTTAATGATGAAGAGTATGTCCAAAAACATTCAGTACTTC	CASSLMMKSMSKNIQYF
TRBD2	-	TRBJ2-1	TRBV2	TGTGCCAGTGGAACCGGGACTAGTGTTAATGGCCCCTACAATGAGCAGTTCTTC	CASGTGTSVNGPYNEQFF
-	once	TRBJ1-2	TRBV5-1	TGCGCCAGCAGCTCGACAGGTCCTAACTATGGCTACACCTTC	CASSSTGPNYGYTF
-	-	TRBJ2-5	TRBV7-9	TGTGCCAGCAGCTTAGCCTCTCCAAAGGAGTCAGAGACCCAGTACTTC	CASSLASPKESETQYF
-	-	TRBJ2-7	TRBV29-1	TGCAGCGTCGCCCGGGACACCCCCTACGAGCAGTACTTC	CSVARDTPYEQYF
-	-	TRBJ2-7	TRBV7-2	TGTGCCAGCAGCTTCCTCGCGGGAAGGGTCGAGCAGTACTTC	CASSFLAGRVEQYF
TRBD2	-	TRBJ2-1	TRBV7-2	TGTGCCAGCAGCTCGACTAGCGAGACCTACAATGAGCAGTTCTTC	CASSSTSETYNEQFF
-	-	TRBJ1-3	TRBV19	TGTGCCAGTGGCGAACAGCACTCTGGAAACACCATATATTTT	CASGEQHSGNTIYF
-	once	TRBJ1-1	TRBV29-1	TGCAGCGTGGGGAGGGAGTTGAACACTGAAGCTTTCTTT	CSVGRELNTEAFF
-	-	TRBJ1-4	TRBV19	TGTGCCAGTAGTATACGGGGTCCTGGTAATGAAAAACTGTTTTTT	CASSIRGPGNEKLFF
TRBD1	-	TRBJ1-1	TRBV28	TGTGCCAGCTCCTCCTTCGGGCAGGGGGCCAATGAAGCTTTCTTT	CASSSFGQGANEAFF
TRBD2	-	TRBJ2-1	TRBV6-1	TGTGCCAGCAGTGGACTAGCCGTGGTCAATGAGCAGTTCTTC	CASSGLAVVNEQFF
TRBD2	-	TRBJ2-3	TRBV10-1	TGCGCCAGCAGTACTAGCGGGATGGTCCCAGATACGCAGTATTTT	CASSTSGMVPDTQYF
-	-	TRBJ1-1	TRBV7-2	TGTGCCAGCAGCTCATACAGGGTCGGCACTGAAGCTTTCTTT	CASSSYRVGTEAFF
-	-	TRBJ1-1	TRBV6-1	TGTGCCAGCAGTGAAAGGGGGAACACTGAAGCTTTCTTT	CASSERGNTEAFF
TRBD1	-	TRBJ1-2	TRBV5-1	TGCGCCAGCAGCTTGGAGGGACAGGTTAACACCTTC	CASSLEGQVNTF
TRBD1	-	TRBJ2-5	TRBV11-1	TGTGCCAGCATCGAAAGGGGGCTTCAAGAGACCCAGTACTTC	CASIERGLQETQYF
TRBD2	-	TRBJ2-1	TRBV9	TGTGCCAGCAGCGCCGGACTAGTCGAAGGTGAGCAGTTCTTC	CASSAGLVEGEQFF
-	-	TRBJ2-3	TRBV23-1	TGCGCCAGCAGTCAATCTTGGAGGGTCCCCAATGAAAGCACAGATACGCAGTATTTT	CASSQSWRVPNESTDTQYF
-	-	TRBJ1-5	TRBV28	TGTGCCAGCAGTTTGTTAGCAGGCAATCAGCCCCAGCATTTT	CASSLLAGNQPQHF
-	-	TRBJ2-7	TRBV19	TGTGCCAGTAGTATCCTGGACAGCTACGAGCAGTACTTC	CASSILDSYEQYF
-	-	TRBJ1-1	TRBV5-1	TGCGCCAGCAGCTTGGTGGGCAGGGGAGAGACTGAAGCTTTCTTT	CASSLVGRGETEAFF
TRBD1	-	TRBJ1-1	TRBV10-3	TGTGCCATCAGTGACACCTACCGGGACAGTCGGAAGAACACTGAAGCTTTCTTT	CAISDTYRDSRKNTEAFF
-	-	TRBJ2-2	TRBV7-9	TGTGCCAGCAGCTTAGATTATACCGGGGAGCTGTTTTTT	CASSLDYTGELFF
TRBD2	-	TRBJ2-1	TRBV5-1	TGCGCCAGCAGCTTGGTAATGGTAGCGGGGGCCGGAAACAATGAGCAGTTCTTC	CASSLVMVAGAGNNEQFF
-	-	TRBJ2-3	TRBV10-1	TGCGCCAGCAGTGAGCGCGTGGGCCCAGATACGCAGTATTTT	CASSERVGPDTQYF
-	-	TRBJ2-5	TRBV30	TGTGCCTGCGGCGGGGGCGGGGAGACCCAGTACTTC	CACGGGGETQYF
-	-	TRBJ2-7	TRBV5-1	TGCGCCAGCAGCTTGGAGTCAGGGCGGTGGAACGAGCAGTACTTC	CASSLESGRWNEQYF
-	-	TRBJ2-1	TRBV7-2	TGTGCCAGCAGCCTACAGTTAGGTCCCTACAATGAGCAGTTCTTC	CASSLQLGPYNEQFF
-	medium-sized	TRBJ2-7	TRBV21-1	TGTGCCAGCAGCAAAGCTGCACTAGCGGGCCGCTACGAGCAGTACTTC	CASSKAALAGRYEQYF
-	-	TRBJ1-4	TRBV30	TGTGCCTGGAACAAGGGGGTTATTTTACAACGGGAAAAACTGTTTTTT	CAWNKGVILQREKLFF
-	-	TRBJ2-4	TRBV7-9	TGTGCCAGCAGCCGCGGGACAGAGGGTGCCAAAAACATTCAGTACTTC	CASSRGTEGAKNIQYF
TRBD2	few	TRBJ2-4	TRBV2	TGTGCCAGCAGTGGGACTAGCGGGAGAGCCAAAAACATTCAGTACTTC	CASSGTSGRAKNIQYF
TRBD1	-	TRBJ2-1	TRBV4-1	TGCGCCAGCAGCCAAAGGACAGGGTCCGACAATGAGCAGTTCTTC	CASSQRTGSDNEQFF